One and the same sample provided the 17 T cell receptor beta chains below, sequenced in a study of neurological immune-mediated disorders. TCRdb re-derived calls from the 5' RACE reads in MiXCR, one entry per CDR3 protein. The sample shows tens of thousands of distinct CDR3 sequences, approximately 10% of them seen only once. Time point described: technical triplicate 1. The sequencing input was PBMCs. The receptor source for this set is a man aged 60-69 years with HTLV-1-associated myelopathy (HAM/TSP).

Ten or more counts support this clonotype. This chain links TRBV29-1 with TRBJ2-7, with D perhaps matching TRBD1 (5 bases). The germline gives CDR1 SQVTM, CDR2 ANQGSEA. V lost 7 bases, J lost 3 bases, and 10 bases lay in between. The CDR3 runs 11 residues. Here the CDR3 DNA reads TGCAGCGGCGCAGGGTACTACGAGCAGTACTTC. Protein: CSGAGYYEQYF.

This clonotype was recorded many times. The chain employs TRBV9 and TRBJ1-2; the D gene is possibly TRBD1 (6 bases). The length of the CDR3 is 14 residues. Germline lookup yields CDR1 SGDLS and CDR2 YYNGEE. V was pared by 1 base and J by 4 bases, with 11 bases between. The CDR3 DNA is TGTGCCAGCAGCGTATCAGGGGCCGTCTATGGCTACACCTTC. It is translated as CASSVSGAVYGYTF.

This clonotype was counted ten times or more. The chain carries TRBV19 and TRBJ2-2; D is tentatively TRBD1 or TRBD2 (5 bases each). Trimming pared 7 bases from V and 2 bases from J, leaving 11 bases between. The CDR3 runs to 14 residues. Germline V gene sequence: CDR1 LNHDA, CDR2 SQIVND (reference sequence). CDR3: CASKGTLNTGELFF. As DNA, the CDR3 is TGTGCCAGTAAGGGGACCCTTAACACCGGGGAGCTGTTTTTT.

Ten or more counts support this clonotype. The genes are TRBV3-1 and TRBJ2-7, with 9 bases lining up with TRBD1. This CDR3 spans 17 amino acids. Germline CDR1 and CDR2: LGHDT and YNNKEL (reference sequence). V lost 5 bases to trimming and J lost 3 bases; unmatched junction nucleotides: 14. CDR3 sequence reads: CASSWARGSGQGYEQYF. For the CDR3, the DNA is TGTGCCAGCAGCTGGGCCCGGGGCTCGGGACAGGGCTACGAGCAGTACTTC.

In this sample, this clonotype turned up many times. The V and J genes are TRBV7-8 and TRBJ1-5, with TRBD1 matching 8 bases. Trimming took 1 base from V and 6 from J; bases not matched to a gene: 8. Germline V lookup: CDR1 SGHVS, CDR2 FQNEAQ. The CDR3 is 16 amino acids. CDR3 sequence: CASSLDRDRLFQPQHF. The CDR3 nucleotides read TGTGCCAGCAGCTTAGATCGGGACAGGCTGTTTCAGCCCCAGCATTTT.

In its sample, this clonotype was seen many times. The chain is built from TRBV7-3 and TRBJ2-1; a possible D gene is TRBD1 (5 bases). The germline CDR1 and CDR2 sequences are SGHTA and FQGTGA. This CDR3 is built from 11 residues. V was trimmed by 5 bases and J by 10 bases, leaving 9 bases between them. CDR3 sequence reads: CASSAAGEQFF. The CDR3 nucleotides read TGTGCCAGCAGCGCCGCAGGGGAGCAGTTCTTC. The whole variable domain, remainder taken from reference TRBV7-3 and TRBJ2-1, is GAGVSQTPSNKVTEKGKYVELRCDPISGHTALYWYRQSLGQGPEFLIYFQGTGAADDSGLPNDRFFAVRPEGSVSTLKIQRTERGDSAVYLCASSAAGEQFFGPGTRLTVL.

This clonotype has at least ten counts. The chain recombines TRBV3-1 with TRBJ2-4; D is unclear. Germline V gene data show CDR1 as LGHDT and CDR2 as YNNKEL (reference sequence). V was clipped by 4 bases and J by 2 bases, with 12 bases between them. The CDR3 has 15 amino acids. The CDR3, as DNA: TGTGCCAGCAGCCGAAATACTGACTCCAAAAACATTCAGTACTTC. The encoded protein is CASSRNTDSKNIQYF.

This clonotype was seen ten or more times. V usage is TRBV20-1 and J usage is TRBJ2-2, with 13 bases fitting TRBD2. V was clipped by 0 bases and J by 5 bases; unmatched bases: 6. The CDR3 runs 17 residues. The germline V gene has CDR1 DFQATT and CDR2 SNEGSKA (reference sequence). The CDR3 DNA follows: TGCAGTGCTAGAGATCCAGGGACTAGCGGGGTGACCGGGGAGCTGTTTTTT. It codes for CSARDPGTSGVTGELFF.

Ten or more counts support this clonotype. This chain links TRBV5-1 with TRBJ1-4; 12 nucleotides align to TRBD1. The length of the CDR3 is 17 residues. The ends lost 4 bases at V and 2 bases at J; junction bases unmatched: 6. Germline V gene lookup returns CDR1 SGHRS and CDR2 YFSETQ. The DNA for the CDR3 is TGCGCCAGCAGCGGCGGCGGGACAGGGGGCACTAATGAAAAACTGTTTTTT. This translates into CASSGGGTGGTNEKLFF.

Ten or more counts support this clonotype. The chain joins TRBV24-1 to TRBJ1-2; 11 positions agree with TRBD1. After removal of 4 bases from V and 8 bases from J, the junction contained 11 bases not matched to a gene. The CDR3 length is 16 residues. CDR1 is KGHDR and CDR2 is SFDVKD in the germline V gene. CDR3 amino acids: CATSDAKGQGALGYTF. As DNA, the CDR3 is TGTGCCACCAGTGACGCGAAAGGACAGGGGGCGTTGGGCTACACCTTC.

This clonotype was seen ten or more times. The chain couples TRBV6-2 or TRBV6-3 to TRBJ2-3, with TRBD2 identical over 7 bases. There are 15 residues in the CDR3. Germline CDR1 MNHEY, CDR2 SVGEGT. J gave up 7 bases and V 2 bases, and 9 bases lay outside the gene matches. CDR3 residues: CASSYGKSSGYTQYF. In nucleotides, the CDR3 is TGTGCCAGCAGTTACGGTAAATCTAGCGGATATACGCAGTATTTT.

This clonotype was seen repeatedly, ten times or more. The chain joins TRBV4-3 to TRBJ2-2, with 7 bases identical to TRBD2. V lost 0 bases to trimming and J lost 7 bases; unmatched junction nucleotides: 8. This CDR3 has 16 amino acids. Germline CDR1 reads LGHNA; CDR2 reads YSLEER. CDR3 DNA: TGCGCCAGCAGCCAAGATCGGGGGGACTTTCTCGGGGAGCTGTTTTTT. Protein product: CASSQDRGDFLGELFF.

The sample holds many counts of this clonotype. This rearrangement joins TRBV3-1 to TRBJ2-1, with D uncertain. Germline lookup yields CDR1 LGHDT and CDR2 YNNKEL (reference sequence). The CDR3 is 12 residues long. The V end lost 1 base, the J end lost 10 bases, and 8 bases lay between the germline ends. CDR3 amino acids: CASSQVDREQFF. In nucleotides, the CDR3 is TGTGCCAGCAGCCAAGTAGATCGCGAGCAGTTCTTC.

This clonotype came up many times. The genes are TRBV28 and TRBJ2-1; 13 nucleotides match TRBD2. The junction had 14 bases not matched to a gene; V was cut back by 5 bases and J by 10 bases. CDR3 length: 17 amino acids. CDR1 MDHEN and CDR2 SYDVKM come from the germline V gene. CDR3 bases: TGTGCCAGCAGTCCCTCCGGGACTAGCGGGGCCTCGGGCGAGCAGTTCTTC. Its translation is CASSPSGTSGASGEQFF.

The table lists this clonotype with many counts. V is TRBV7-2 and J is TRBJ2-3; D might be TRBD1 (5 bases). The CDR3 is 13 amino acids. Trimming pared 5 bases from V and 4 bases from J, leaving 10 bases between. Germline lookup yields CDR1 SGHTA and CDR2 FQGNSA. CDR3 region: CASSISRADTQYF. CDR3 bases: TGTGCCAGCAGCATCTCCAGGGCAGATACGCAGTATTTT.

This clonotype has ten or more counts. The V call is TRBV29-1, the J call TRBJ1-1; the D gene is possibly TRBD1 (5 bases). Germline V lookup: CDR1 SQVTM, CDR2 ANQGSEA. The CDR3 has 13 residues. Trimming took off 8 bases at V and 1 base at J, with 14 bases between the two ends. CDR3 loop: CSSLGGRNTEAFF. CDR3 DNA: TGCAGCTCTCTTGGGGGAAGGAACACTGAAGCTTTCTTT.

This clonotype was counted ten times or more. This chain connects TRBV20-1 to TRBJ2-4; 9 positions agree with TRBD1. Unmatched junction bases numbered 8, after V lost 7 bases and J lost 7 bases. CDR3 length: 13 amino acids. Germline V lookup: CDR1 DFQATT, CDR2 SNEGSKA (reference sequence). The DNA of the CDR3 is TGCAGTGTTTTCCGGACAGGGGAGAACATTCAGTACTTC. Translating it yields CSVFRTGENIQYF.